This T cell receptor beta chain emerged from a study of blood T cells in healthy people across ages. Across the whole study: In model experiments, template switching was able to capture about one barcoded beta molecule for every two T cells that were present.

This clonotype was counted only a few times. What it recognizes is unknown. The authors ran a second PCR of about 7 to 11 cycles using a sample-barcoded 5' primer and a J-beta primer mix. TCRdb reprocessed the 5' RACE reads via MiXCR and lists one record per CDR3 protein. The data hold some 860,000 distinct CDR3 sequences, with around 50% observed a single time. Each sample used at least 6 million PBMCs. Study-wide results and limits: Older individuals had lower TCR beta diversity per million T cells (the decline was roughly linear).

The CDR3 contains 16 residues. The ends lost 5 bases at V and 6 bases at J; junction bases unmatched: 13. The receptor's source is a man in his forties in good health. The chain combines TRBV12-3 or TRBV12-4 with TRBJ2-3; TRBD2 aligns across 8 bases. The sample consisted of blood. CDR3 in DNA: TGTGCCAGCAGTCCCACGGGGGGGTTAAGGTTGGATACGCAGTATTTT. Protein product: CASSPTGGLRLDTQYF.